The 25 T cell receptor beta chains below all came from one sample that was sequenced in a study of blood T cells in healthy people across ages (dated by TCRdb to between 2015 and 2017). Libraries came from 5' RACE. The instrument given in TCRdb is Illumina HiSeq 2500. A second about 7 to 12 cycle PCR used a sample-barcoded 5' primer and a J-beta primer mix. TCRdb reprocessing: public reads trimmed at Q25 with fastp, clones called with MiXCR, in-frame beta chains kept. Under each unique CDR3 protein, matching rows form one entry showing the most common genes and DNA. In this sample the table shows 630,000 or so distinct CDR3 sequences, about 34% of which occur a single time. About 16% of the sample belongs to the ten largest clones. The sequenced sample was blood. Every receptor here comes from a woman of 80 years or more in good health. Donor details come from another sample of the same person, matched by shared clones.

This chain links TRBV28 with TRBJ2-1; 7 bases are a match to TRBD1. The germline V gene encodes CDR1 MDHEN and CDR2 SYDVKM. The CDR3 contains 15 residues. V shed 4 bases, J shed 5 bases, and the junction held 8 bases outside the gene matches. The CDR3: CASSSQGGQNNEQFF. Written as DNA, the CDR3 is TGTGCCAGCAGTTCTCAAGGGGGACAGAACAATGAGCAGTTCTTC.

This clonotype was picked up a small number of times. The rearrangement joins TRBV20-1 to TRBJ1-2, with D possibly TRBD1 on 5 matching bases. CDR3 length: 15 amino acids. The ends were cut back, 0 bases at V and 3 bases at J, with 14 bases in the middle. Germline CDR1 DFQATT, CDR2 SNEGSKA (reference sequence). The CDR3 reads CSARDWRQGDYGYTF. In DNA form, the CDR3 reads TGCAGTGCTAGAGATTGGAGGCAGGGAGACTATGGCTACACCTTC.

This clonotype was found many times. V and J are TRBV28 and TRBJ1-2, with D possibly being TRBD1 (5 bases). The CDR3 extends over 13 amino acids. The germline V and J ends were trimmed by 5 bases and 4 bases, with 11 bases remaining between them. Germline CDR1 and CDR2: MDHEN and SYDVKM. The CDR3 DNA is TGTGCCAGCAGTGGGGCAGGAGGCTATGGCTACACCTTC. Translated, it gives CASSGAGGYGYTF.

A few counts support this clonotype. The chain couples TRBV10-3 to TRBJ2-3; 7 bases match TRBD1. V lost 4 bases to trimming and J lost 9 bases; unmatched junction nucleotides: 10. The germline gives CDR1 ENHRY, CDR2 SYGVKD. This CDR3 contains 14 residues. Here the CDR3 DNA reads TGTGCCATCAGTGGATCCGACAGGGCGTCCACGCAGTATTTT. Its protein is CAISGSDRASTQYF.

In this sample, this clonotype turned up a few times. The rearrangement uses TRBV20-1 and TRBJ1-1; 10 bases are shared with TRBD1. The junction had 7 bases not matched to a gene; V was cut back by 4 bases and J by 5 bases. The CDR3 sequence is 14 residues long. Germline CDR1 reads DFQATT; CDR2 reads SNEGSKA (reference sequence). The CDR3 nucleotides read TGCAGTGCTAAAAGGGGGACAGGGGTTACTGAAGCTTTCTTT. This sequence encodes CSAKRGTGVTEAFF.

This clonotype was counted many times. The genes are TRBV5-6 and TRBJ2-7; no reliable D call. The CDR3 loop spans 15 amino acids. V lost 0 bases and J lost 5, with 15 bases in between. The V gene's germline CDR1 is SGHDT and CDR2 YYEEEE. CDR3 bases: TGTGCCAGCAGCTTGGCCGGGCCCCAACGGAACGAGCAGTACTTC. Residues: CASSLAGPQRNEQYF.

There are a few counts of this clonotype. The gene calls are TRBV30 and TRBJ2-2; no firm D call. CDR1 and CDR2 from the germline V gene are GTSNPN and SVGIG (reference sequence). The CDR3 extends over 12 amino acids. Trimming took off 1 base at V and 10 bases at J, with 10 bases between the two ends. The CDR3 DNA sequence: TGTGCCTGGAGTGCAGCTATGACGGAGCTGTTTTTT. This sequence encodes CAWSAAMTELFF.

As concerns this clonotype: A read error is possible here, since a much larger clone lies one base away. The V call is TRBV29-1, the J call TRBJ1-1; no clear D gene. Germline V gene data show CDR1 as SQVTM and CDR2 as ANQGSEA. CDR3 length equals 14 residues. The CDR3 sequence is CGVVPQVGNTEAFF. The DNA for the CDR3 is TGCGGCGTTGTACCCCAGGTCGGGAACACTGAAGCTTTCTTT.

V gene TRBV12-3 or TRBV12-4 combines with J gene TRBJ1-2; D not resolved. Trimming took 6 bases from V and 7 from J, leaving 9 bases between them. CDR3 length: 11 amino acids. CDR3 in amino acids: CASRERRGYTF. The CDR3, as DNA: TGTGCCAGCAGGGAACGACGTGGCTACACCTTC.

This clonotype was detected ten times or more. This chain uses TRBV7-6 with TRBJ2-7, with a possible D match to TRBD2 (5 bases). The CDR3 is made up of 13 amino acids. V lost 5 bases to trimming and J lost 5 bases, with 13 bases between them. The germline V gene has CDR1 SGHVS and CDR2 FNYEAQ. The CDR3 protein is CASSPGLRDEQYF. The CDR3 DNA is TGTGCCAGCAGCCCGGGGTTAAGGGACGAGCAGTACTTC.

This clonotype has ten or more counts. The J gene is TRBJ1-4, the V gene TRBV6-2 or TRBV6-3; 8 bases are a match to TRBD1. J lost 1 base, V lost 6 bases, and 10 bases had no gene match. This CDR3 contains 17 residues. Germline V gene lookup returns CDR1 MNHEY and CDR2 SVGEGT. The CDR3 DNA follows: TGTGCCAGCAGGTCCGACAGGGGAGGAGAAACTAATGAAAAACTGTTTTTT. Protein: CASRSDRGGETNEKLFF.

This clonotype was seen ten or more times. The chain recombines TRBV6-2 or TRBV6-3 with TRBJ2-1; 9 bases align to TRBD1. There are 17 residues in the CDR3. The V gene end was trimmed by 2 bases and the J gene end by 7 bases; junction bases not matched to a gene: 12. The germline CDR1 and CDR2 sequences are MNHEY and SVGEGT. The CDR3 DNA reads TGTGCCAGCAGTTACCCGACCGGGACAGGGATAAGGAATGAGCAGTTCTTC. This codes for CASSYPTGTGIRNEQFF.

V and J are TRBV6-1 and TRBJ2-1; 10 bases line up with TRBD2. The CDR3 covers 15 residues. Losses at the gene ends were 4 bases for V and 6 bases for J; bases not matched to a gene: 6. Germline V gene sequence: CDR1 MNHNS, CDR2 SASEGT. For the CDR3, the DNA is TGTGCCAGCAGTGTATTAGCGGGGGGATGCAATGAGCAGTTCTTC. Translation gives CASSVLAGGCNEQFF.

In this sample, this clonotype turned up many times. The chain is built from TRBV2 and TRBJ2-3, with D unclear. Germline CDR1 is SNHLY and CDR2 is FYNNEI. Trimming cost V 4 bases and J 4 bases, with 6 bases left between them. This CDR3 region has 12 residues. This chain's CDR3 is CASSGQSDTQYF. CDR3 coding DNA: TGTGCCAGCAGTGGCCAATCAGATACGCAGTATTTT. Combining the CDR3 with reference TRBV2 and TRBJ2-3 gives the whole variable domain EPEVTQTPSHQVTQMGQEVILRCVPISNHLYFYWYRQILGQKVEFLVSFYNNEISEKSEIFDDQFSVERPDGSNFTLKIRSTKLEDSAMYFCASSGQSDTQYFGPGTRLTVL.

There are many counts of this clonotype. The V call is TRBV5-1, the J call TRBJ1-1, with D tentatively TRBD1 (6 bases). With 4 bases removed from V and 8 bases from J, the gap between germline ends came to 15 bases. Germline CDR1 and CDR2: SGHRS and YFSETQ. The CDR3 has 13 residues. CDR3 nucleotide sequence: TGCGCCAGCAGCCCGGGACATACCGGCGAAGCTTTCTTT. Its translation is CASSPGHTGEAFF.

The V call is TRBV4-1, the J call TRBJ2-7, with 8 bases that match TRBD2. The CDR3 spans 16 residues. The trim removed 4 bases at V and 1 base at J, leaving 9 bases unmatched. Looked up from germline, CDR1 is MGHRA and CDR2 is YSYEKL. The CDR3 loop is CASSPKAQRGSYEQYF. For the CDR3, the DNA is TGCGCCAGCAGCCCGAAGGCCCAGCGGGGGTCCTACGAGCAGTACTTC.

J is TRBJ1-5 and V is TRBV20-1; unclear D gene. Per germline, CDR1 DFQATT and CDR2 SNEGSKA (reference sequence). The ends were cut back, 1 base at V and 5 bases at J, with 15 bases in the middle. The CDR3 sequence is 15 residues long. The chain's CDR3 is CSARGERIADQPQHF. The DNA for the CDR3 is TGCAGTGCTAGAGGAGAAAGGATCGCGGATCAGCCCCAGCATTTT.

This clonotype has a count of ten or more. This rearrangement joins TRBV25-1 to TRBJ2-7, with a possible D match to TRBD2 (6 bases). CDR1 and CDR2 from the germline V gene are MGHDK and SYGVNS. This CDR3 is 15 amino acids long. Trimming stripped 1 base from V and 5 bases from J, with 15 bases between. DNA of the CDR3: TGTGCCAGCAGTGAATTCGGAGGGGCCTCTAACGAGCAGTACTTC. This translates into CASSEFGGASNEQYF.

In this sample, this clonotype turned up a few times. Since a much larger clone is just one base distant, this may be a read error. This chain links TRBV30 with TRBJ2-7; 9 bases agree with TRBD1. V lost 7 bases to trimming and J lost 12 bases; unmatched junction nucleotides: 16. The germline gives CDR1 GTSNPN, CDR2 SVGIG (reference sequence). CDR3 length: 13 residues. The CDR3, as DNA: TGTGCCTTGGGCGAGGGACAGGGAGCTATGCGGTACTTC. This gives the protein CALGEGQGAMRYF.

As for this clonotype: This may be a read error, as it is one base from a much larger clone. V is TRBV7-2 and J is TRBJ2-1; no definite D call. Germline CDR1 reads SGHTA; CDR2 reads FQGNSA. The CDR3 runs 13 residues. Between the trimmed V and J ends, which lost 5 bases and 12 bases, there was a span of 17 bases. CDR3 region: CASSARAPMGQFF. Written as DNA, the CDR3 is TGTGCCAGCAGCGCCCGGGCACCCATGGGGCAGTTCTTC.

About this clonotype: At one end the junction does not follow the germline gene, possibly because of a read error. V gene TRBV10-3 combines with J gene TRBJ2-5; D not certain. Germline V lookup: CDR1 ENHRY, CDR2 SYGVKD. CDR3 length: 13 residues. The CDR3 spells CTISELGQETQYF. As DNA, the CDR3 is TGTACCATCAGTGAATTGGGCCAAGAGACCCAGTACTTC.

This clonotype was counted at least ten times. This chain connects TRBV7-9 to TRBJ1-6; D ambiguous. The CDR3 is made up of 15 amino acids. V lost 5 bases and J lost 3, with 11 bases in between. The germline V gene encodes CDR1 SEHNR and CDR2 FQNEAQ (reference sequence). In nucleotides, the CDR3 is TGTGCCAGCAGCGAGTTCGGCGGCTATAATTCACCCCTCCACTTT. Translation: CASSEFGGYNSPLHF.

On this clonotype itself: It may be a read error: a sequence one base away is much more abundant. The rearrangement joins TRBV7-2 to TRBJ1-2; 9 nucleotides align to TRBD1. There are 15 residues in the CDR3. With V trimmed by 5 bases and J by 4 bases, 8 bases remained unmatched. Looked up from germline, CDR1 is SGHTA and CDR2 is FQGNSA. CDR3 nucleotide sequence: TGTGCCAGCAGCAAGCAGGGACAGGGAAGCTATGGCTACACCTTC. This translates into CASSKQGQGSYGYTF.

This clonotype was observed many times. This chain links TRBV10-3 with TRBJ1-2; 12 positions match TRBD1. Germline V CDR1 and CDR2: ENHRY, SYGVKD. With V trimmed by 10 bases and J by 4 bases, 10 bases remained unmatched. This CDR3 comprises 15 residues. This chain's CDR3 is CANRQGGQGAYGYTF. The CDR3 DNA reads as TGTGCCAACCGACAAGGGGGACAGGGGGCCTATGGCTACACCTTC.

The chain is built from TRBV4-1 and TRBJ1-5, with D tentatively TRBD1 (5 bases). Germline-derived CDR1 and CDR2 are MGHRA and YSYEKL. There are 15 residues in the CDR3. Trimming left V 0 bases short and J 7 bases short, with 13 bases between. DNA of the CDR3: TGCGCCAGCAGCCAAGATCCGGGGGGTTGGCAGCCCCAGCATTTT. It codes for CASSQDPGGWQPQHF.